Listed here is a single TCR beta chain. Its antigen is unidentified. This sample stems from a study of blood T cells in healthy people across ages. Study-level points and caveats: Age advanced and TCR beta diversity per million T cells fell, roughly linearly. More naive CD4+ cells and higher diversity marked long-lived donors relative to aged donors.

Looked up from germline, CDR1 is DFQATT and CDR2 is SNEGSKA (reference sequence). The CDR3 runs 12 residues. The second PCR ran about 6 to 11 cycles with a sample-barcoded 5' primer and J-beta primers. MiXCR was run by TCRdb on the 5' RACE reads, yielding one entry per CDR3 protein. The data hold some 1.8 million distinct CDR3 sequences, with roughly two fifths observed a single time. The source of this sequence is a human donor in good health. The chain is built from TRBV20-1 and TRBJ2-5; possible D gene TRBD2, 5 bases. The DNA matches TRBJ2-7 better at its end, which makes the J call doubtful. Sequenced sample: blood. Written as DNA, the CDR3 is TGCAGTGCTAGCCGAACGGAGGCCGAGCAGTACTTC. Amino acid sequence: CSASRTEAEQYF.